This TCR beta chain was retrieved from a study of cytomegalovirus exposure and HLA in healthy donors. The germline V gene encodes CDR1 MNHEY and CDR2 SVGAGI. V trimming: 0 bases; J trimming: 9 bases; junction bases outside the gene matches: 5. This CDR3 is 14 amino acids long. 13 Jbeta primers and 60 Vbeta primers were used for the PCR. The repertoire was sequenced with immunoSEQ multiplex PCR; TCRdb's copy has only in-frame clones and lacks some. The table shows under 130,000 clones, with about 80% occurring only once. The specimen sequenced was PBMCs. The chain joins TRBV6-5 to TRBJ2-1, with 7 nucleotides matching TRBD1. This TCR was sampled from a woman between 40 and 55 years old in good health and CMV-seronegative. This CDR3 is CASSYSDRAVEQFF. CDR3 DNA sequence: TGTGCCAGCAGTTACTCAGACAGGGCGGTTGAGCAGTTCTTC.